What follows is one T cell receptor (beta chain) and its context. This clonotype was detected ten times or more. Its antigen is unknown. No per-base quality is available; no much larger clone lies one base away. Preparation of the library involved PCR. Sequenced on an Illumina HiSeq 2500. TCR libraries were prepared with molecular barcoding, using unique molecular identifiers to normalize TCRbeta repertoire quantification. The public reads were quality trimmed at Q25 with fastp and then assembled into clones with MiXCR by TCRdb, keeping productive beta chains. Here each entry gathers all rows of one CDR3 protein and keeps the most common genes and DNA. Recorded for this sample are about 510,000 distinct CDR3 sequences; roughly 10% of them occurred a single time. The top ten constitute roughly 15% of the sample. What this sample's treatment or condition label stands for: allogeneic hematopoietic cell transplantation with graft depleted of TCRalphabeta T cells and CD19 B cells. The transplant recipients were children given TCRalphabeta/CD19-depleted allogeneic hematopoietic cell grafts.

Its CDR3 holds 15 amino acids, cysteine through phenylalanine. Only the CDR3 region is kept as DNA, spanning 45 bases read in frame from base 1. V is cut by 6 bases and J by 5 bases, and the space between the germline ends is 19 bases. CDR1 and CDR2, per the germline V gene, are MDHEN and SYDVKM. This sample stems from a study of T-cell reconstitution after alpha-beta-depleted transplantation in children (dated by TCRdb to the mid-2010s). General notes on the study: T-cell immune reconstitution after TCRalphabeta/CD19-depleted allogeneic hematopoietic cell transplantation in children was quantitatively tracked in the study by means of TCR repertoire profiling.

On the study overall, not on this receptor specifically: The high TCRbeta diversity at day 60 in some patients was ascribed to recipient T cells and intrathymic progenitors that had survived conditioning. The apparently early alphabetaT-cell count recovery about two months after transplant was reportedly dependent on only several hundred rapidly expanded clones derived from non-depleted graft cells. Over the following months the frequencies of hyperexpanded clones went down, and after one year T-cell counts and TCRbeta diversity were mostly credited to newly produced T cells.

The sequence came from a female patient aged 2 to 10 who had a stem cell transplant for aplastic anemia, so the T cells may come from the graft donor. The sequence is built from TRBV28 and TRBJ2-5; TRBD2 might be the D gene, on 7 matching bases. The sample consisted of PBMCs, mostly from graft donor cells, taken 180 days after TCRalphabeta/CD19-depleted stem cell transplant. The CDR3 in this case is CASSRLGGARETQYF. The DNA is TGTGCCAGCAGCCGCCTAGGGGGGGCTCGGGAGACCCAGTACTTC.